This T cell receptor (beta chain) came from a study of T-cell reconstitution after alpha-beta-depleted transplantation in children. The table lists this clonotype with a few counts. The antigen remains unidentified. Unique molecular identifiers were incorporated during preparation of the TCRbeta library. TCRdb re-called the PCR reads through MiXCR, storing one row per CDR3 protein. The profile covers 670,000 or so distinct CDR3 sequences, with around 13% appearing a single time and 0.79% taken by the ten largest. Study-wide results and limits: T-cell numbers and diversity one year post-transplant derived largely from freshly generated T cells. By about two months after transplant, alpha-beta T cells reportedly arose from several hundred graft clones that had expanded.

The V segment lost 4 bases and the J segment 7 bases; nucleotides outside the gene matches: 16. The length of the CDR3 is 18 residues. The specimen was PBMCs, collected before TCRalphabeta/CD19-depleted stem cell transplant. This receptor was identified in a girl between 2 and 10 years old with congenital amegakaryocytic thrombocytopenia, due to receive a stem cell transplant. The chain is built from TRBV12-3 or TRBV12-4 and TRBJ2-1; 10 bases map to TRBD2. Here the CDR3 DNA reads TGTGCCAGCAGTTACCGGCGGAAAATAGCGGGAGGTGAAAATGAGCAGTTCTTC. Amino acids: CASSYRRKIAGGENEQFF.